What follows describes a single TCR beta chain. No cognate antigen has been identified for it. No per-base quality is available; no much larger clone lies one base away. This sample is drawn from a study of blood T cell repertoires in COVID-19 (dated by TCRdb to the early 2020s). For the wider study: Samples covering the acute and convalescent phases of COVID-19 were provided by collaborators in the United States, Italy and Spain. The material from the prospective study consisted of cDNA or gDNA derived from T cells, B-cell-depleted T cells, or PBMCs. Subjects who had been exposed to COVID-19, were actively infected with it, or had recovered from it provided the deeply sampled blood TCRbeta repertoires that made up the dataset. The repertoires were released in a freely available public database meant as a resource for research on the immune response to SARS-CoV-2. Samples were obtained from the ongoing ImmuneRACE study (first 160 participants) and from about 1,300 subjects provided by 6 global collaborators. Sample metadata almost always included a de-identified subject ID, COVID-19 status, age in years and sex. Where available, HLA class I and class II types were taken from metadata supplied by the sample provider and were not determined by assay-based typing. The study at large found these results: Clinical and demographic metadata were provided uncurated, with the amount varying by source and participant.

One collaborating source in Seattle enrolled patients during active infection and followed them longitudinally through the course of disease. Whole blood was collected in K2EDTA tubes by collaborating institutions according to the institutions' own protocols. For TCRbeta analysis, collaborators shipped samples as frozen whole blood, isolated PBMCs, or DNA extracted from either of those sample types. TCRbeta CDR3 regions were amplified from genomic DNA by means of the immunoSEQ Assay, a bias-controlled multiplex PCR. The source study handled its data this way. The number of nucleated cells in each sample was estimated by amplification of reference gene primers within the assay. Sequence reads were collapsed and filtered to measure the absolute abundance of every unique TCRbeta CDR3 rearrangement. For each sample, productive Simpson clonality was calculated as the square root of Simpson's diversity index across productive rearrangements. TCRdb retrieved this table from immuneACCESS and kept in-frame rearrangements only. Not all clones are present; in checked studies, unresolved V genes account for under half, and no reason is known for the remainder. V and J calls and clone size are those listed in that table; D and trimming were worked out from the DNA. Recorded for this sample are 290,000 or so clones; approximately 89% of them occurred a single time. The top ten hold 2.2% of the sample.

The germline V gene encodes CDR1 SGHRS and CDR2 YFSETQ. The CDR3 covers 14 residues, taking in both the cysteine and the phenylalanine. The kept DNA is CDR3 alone, 42 bases in frame from the first base. Unmatched junction bases come to 1, with V trimmed by 3 bases and J by 2 bases. The sample taken for sequencing was peripheral blood. The V and J segments used are TRBV5-1 and TRBJ2-5; 10 central nucleotides agree with TRBD1. This sequence was found in a woman in her 30s with COVID-19, enrolled during active disease. The nucleotide sequence reads as follows: TGCGCCAGCAGCTGGACAGGGGGGCAAGAGACCCAGTACTTC. This translates into CASSWTGGQETQYF.